The rows below give T cell receptor beta chains drawn from one sample of a study of T cell changes during pregnancy in multiple sclerosis. The table came from immunoSEQ multiplex PCR; TCRdb's copy has only in-frame clones and leaves some out. The sample carries just under 60,000 clones, around 92% recorded once. Here the sequenced sample was peripheral blood, taken in the first trimester of pregnancy. All receptors come from a female donor with multiple sclerosis, enrolled in a pregnancy study. Both conserved end residues are part of each CDR3. The D gene is left open where the match is weak. For some rows the clone size is stated as once, few or many, or as a class when expanded; others skip it.

v_call	d_call	clone_size	j_call	cdr3_nt	cdr3_aa
TRBV6-1	TRBD2	few	TRBJ2-2	TGTGCCAGCAGTGAAGGGACTAGCGGGTTTGAGGGGGAGCTGTTTTTT	CASSEGTSGFEGELFF
TRBV7-2	NA	NA	TRBJ2-1	TGTGCCAGCAGTGACCTCGCGGACTTCGTGGGGAATGAGCAGTTCTTC	CASSDLADFVGNEQFF
TRBV4-3	TRBD2	NA	TRBJ2-3	TGCGCCAGCAGCCAAGCTCTAGCGGGGGGGCCGGGCACAGATACGCAGTATTTT	CASSQALAGGPGTDTQYF
TRBV10-3	NA	NA	TRBJ1-2	TGTGCCATCAGTGCTCCGGACAGCTTACAATATGGCTACACCTTC	CAISAPDSLQYGYTF
TRBV6-1	NA	NA	TRBJ1-2	TGTGCCAGCACCTCTGGAAGGGGAGGATATGGCTACACCTTC	CASTSGRGGYGYTF
TRBV30	NA	once	TRBJ2-2	TGTGCCTGGAGACAGACAGTGGGAACCGGGGAGCTGTTTTTT	CAWRQTVGTGELFF
TRBV6-4	TRBD2	NA	TRBJ2-5	TGTGCCAGCAGTCAAGGGACTAGCGGGGGAGAGACCCAGTACTTC	CASSQGTSGGETQYF
TRBV5-5	NA	NA	TRBJ2-5	TGTGCCAGCAGCGACCCGTTCGGGGGAAAAGGGGAGACCCAGTACTTC	CASSDPFGGKGETQYF
TRBV4-1	TRBD1	NA	TRBJ2-5	TGCGCCAGCAGCCAGCAGGGGGATGCGGAGACCCAGTACTTC	CASSQQGDAETQYF
TRBV5-1	NA	NA	TRBJ2-7	TGCGCCAGCAGCGCGAACGGGGGGCGGACTTCCTACGAGCAGTACTTC	CASSANGGRTSYEQYF
TRBV7-3	NA	once	TRBJ2-3	TGTGCCAGCAGCTTAACCCGGGAACATACGCAGTATTTT	CASSLTREHTQYF
TRBV18	NA	NA	TRBJ2-5	TGTGCCAGCCGAGAGGGCCGAGGCCGGGGGACCCAGTACTTC	CASREGRGRGTQYF
TRBV5-4	TRBD1	NA	TRBJ2-6	TGTGCCAGCCTGAGACAGGGGGCGGCCGGGGCCAACGTCCTGACTTTC	CASLRQGAAGANVLTF
TRBV5-1	NA	NA	TRBJ1-1	TGCGCCAGCAGCCCAGCGAGGTCGGGTCCGGCGGCTTTCTTT	CASSPARSGPAAFF
TRBV6-5	TRBD1	NA	TRBJ1-5	TGTGCCAGCAGTCCAATCGGACAGGGGGCCCAGCCCCAGCATTTT	CASSPIGQGAQPQHF
TRBV2	TRBD1	NA	TRBJ2-7	TGTGCCAGCAGTGAACGGGGAACAGGGGAAGGCTACGAGCAGTACTTC	CASSERGTGEGYEQYF
TRBV10-3	NA	NA	TRBJ1-1	TGTGCCATCAGTCACCCCCCGGAACAGAAGAACACTGAAGCTTTCTTT	CAISHPPEQKNTEAFF
TRBV5-8	NA	NA	TRBJ2-6	TGTGCCAGCAGCTTGTTTTTAGGGGCTGGGGCCAACGTCCTGACTTTC	CASSLFLGAGANVLTF
TRBV11-2	NA	NA	TRBJ2-1	TGTGCCAGCAGCTTTCGGACAAGGGGGGGAAACAATGAGCAGTTCTTC	CASSFRTRGGNNEQFF
TRBV9	NA	NA	TRBJ1-4	TGTGCCAGCAGCCCAGATGGGGGGACTCCGTGGAAACTGTTTTTT	CASSPDGGTPWKLFF
TRBV7-2	TRBD1	NA	TRBJ2-5	TGTGCCAGCAGCCGGGACAGGGGGCAAGAGACCCAGTACTTC	CASSRDRGQETQYF
TRBV7-2	NA	NA	TRBJ2-1	TGTGCCAGCAGCCCCGCTGCGGTCTCCTACAATGAGCAGTTCTTC	CASSPAAVSYNEQFF
TRBV15	TRBD1	NA	TRBJ2-1	TGTGCCACCAGCAGACGCCGCAGGGGGCTGTACAATGAGCAGTTCTTC	CATSRRRRGLYNEQFF
TRBV15	TRBD1	NA	TRBJ1-2	TGTGCCACCAGCAGAGATCCTGACAGGGATGGCGGCTACACCTTC	CATSRDPDRDGGYTF
TRBV2	NA	NA	TRBJ2-7	TGTGCCAGCAGTGATCTCCTAGCGATAGGGTCCTACGAGCAGTACTTC	CASSDLLAIGSYEQYF
TRBV7-2	TRBD1	once	TRBJ1-4	TGTGCCAGCAGCTTAGCGAAGGGACAGGGGGCTGAAAAACTGTTTTTT	CASSLAKGQGAEKLFF
TRBV7-7	TRBD2	NA	TRBJ2-1	TGTGCTAGCAGCTTAGCGGCAGCGGGGGGGCCCTACAATGAGCAGTTCTTC	CASSLAAAGGPYNEQFF
TRBV4-3	NA	NA	TRBJ2-4	TGCGCCAGCAGCCGGACCCGGGATGGGGTTCAGTACTTC	CASSRTRDGVQYF